This T cell receptor (beta chain) was found in a study of T cells in Graves' hyperthyroidism and ophthalmopathy. V was cut by 2 bases and J by 4 bases, with 14 bases left in between. The CDR3 consists of 15 residues. CDR1 KGHSH and CDR2 LQKENI come from the germline V gene. RNA transcripts provided the source from which TCR beta CDR3 regions were amplified. The HTBI set primed first-round TCR CDR3 RT-PCR. TCRdb used MiXCR to reprocess the multiplex PCR reads, holding one entry per CDR3 protein. In the table there are hundreds of thousands of distinct CDR3 sequences, approximately 20% of which are singletons.

This chain connects TRBV18 to TRBJ1-2; D is unclear. Sample: blood. The sequence was obtained from a man in his forties or fifties with Graves' hyperthyroidism. In DNA form, the CDR3 reads TGTGCCAGCTCACCAAGGGCAGAGATACTCTATGGCTACACCTTC. This sequence encodes CASSPRAEILYGYTF.